This TCR beta chain appears in the sequencing data of a study of T cells and copy number aberrations in small-cell lung cancer. Clones were read by immunoSEQ multiplex PCR, and TCRdb kept only the in-frame ones, dropping some. The sample records 2,000 or so clones, about three quarters being singletons. Germline loops: CDR1 MNHEY, CDR2 SMNVEV (reference sequence). CDR3 length: 16 residues. With V trimmed by 5 bases and J by 5 bases, 9 bases remained unmatched. Whole-study findings and limits: Tumors with more copy number aberrations had lower T-cell density, richness, clonality. Between roughly 75-98% of clones were confined to one tumor region.

All donors had upfront surgery without preoperative chemotherapy, radiotherapy or any immunotherapy. Tumor regions needed an expected yield of at least 150 ng DNA. In the case of this clone: No antigen is known for it.

The receptor was derived from a man aged 60 to 69 with small cell lung cancer. The sequenced sample consisted of tumor tissue. The V call is TRBV27, the J call TRBJ2-2; 9 positions match TRBD2. The CDR3 nucleotides read TGTGCCAGCAGTAACCGACTAGCGGTAAAAACCGGGGAGCTGTTTTTT. This codes for CASSNRLAVKTGELFF.